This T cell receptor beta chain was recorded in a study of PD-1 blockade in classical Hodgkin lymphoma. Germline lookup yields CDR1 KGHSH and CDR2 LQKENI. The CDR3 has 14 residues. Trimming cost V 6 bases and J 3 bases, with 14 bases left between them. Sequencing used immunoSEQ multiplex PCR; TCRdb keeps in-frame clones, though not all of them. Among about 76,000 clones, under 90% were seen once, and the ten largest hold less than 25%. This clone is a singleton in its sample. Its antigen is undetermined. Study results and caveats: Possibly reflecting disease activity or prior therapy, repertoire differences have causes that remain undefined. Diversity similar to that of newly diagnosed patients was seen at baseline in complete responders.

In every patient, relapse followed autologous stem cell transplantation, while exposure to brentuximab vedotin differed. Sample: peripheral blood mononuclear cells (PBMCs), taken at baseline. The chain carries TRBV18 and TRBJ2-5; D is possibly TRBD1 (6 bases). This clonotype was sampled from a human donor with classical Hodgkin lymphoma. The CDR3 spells CASSPTSGEETQYF. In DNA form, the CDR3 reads TGTGCCAGCTCGCCAACATCAGGGGAAGAGACCCAGTACTTC. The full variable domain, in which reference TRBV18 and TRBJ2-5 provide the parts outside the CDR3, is NAGVMQNPRHLVRRRGQEARLRCSPMKGHSHVYWYRQLPEEGLKFMVYLQKENIIDESGMPKERFSAEFPKEGPSILRIQQVVRGDSAAYFCASSPTSGEETQYFGPGTRLLVL.